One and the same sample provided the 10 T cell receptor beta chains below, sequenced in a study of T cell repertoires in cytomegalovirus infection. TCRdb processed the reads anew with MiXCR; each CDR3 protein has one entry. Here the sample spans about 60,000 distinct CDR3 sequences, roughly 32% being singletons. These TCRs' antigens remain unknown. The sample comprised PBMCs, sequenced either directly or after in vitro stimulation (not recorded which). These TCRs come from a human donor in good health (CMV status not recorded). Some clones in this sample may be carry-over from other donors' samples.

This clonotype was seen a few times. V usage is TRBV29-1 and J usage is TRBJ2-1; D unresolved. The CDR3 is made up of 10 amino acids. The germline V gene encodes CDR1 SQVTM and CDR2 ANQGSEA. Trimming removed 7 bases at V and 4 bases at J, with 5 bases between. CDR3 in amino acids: CSAIYNEQFF. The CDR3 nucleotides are TGCAGCGCCATATACAATGAGCAGTTCTTC.

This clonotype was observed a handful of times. The CDR3: CASSSRGYGYEQYF. The CDR3 DNA is TGTGCCAGCAGTTCCCGTGGTTACGGCTACGAGCAGTACTTC. V usage is TRBV12-3 or TRBV12-4 and J usage is TRBJ2-7; D not resolved. V was shortened by 4 bases and J by 3 bases, with 13 bases between the two germline ends. CDR3 length: 14 residues.

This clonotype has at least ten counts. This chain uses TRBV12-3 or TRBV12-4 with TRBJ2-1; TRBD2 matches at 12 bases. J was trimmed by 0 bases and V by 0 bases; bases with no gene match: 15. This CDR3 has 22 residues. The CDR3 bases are TGTGCCAGCAGTTTAGCCCTAGCGGGAGGGCTCCCGCGGGGGAGCTCCTACAATGAGCAGTTCTTC. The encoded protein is CASSLALAGGLPRGSSYNEQFF.

The CDR3 nucleotides are TGTGCCAGCAGCTTAGGACCCCCGGGACAGGGGGGGAATCAGCCCCAGCATTTT. Protein product: CASSLGPPGQGGNQPQHF. V usage is TRBV7-2 and J usage is TRBJ1-5; TRBD1 matches 11 bases. The CDR3 has 18 amino acids. The germline V gene has CDR1 SGHTA and CDR2 FQGNSA. V dropped 1 base and J dropped 4; count of bases not matched to a gene: 9.

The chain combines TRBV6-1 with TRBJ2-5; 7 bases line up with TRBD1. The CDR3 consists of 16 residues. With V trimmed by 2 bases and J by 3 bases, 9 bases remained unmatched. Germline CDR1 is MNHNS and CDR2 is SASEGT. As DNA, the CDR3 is TGTGCCAGCAGTGAACCCCCCGGGACAGCGAAAGAGACCCAGTACTTC. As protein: CASSEPPGTAKETQYF.

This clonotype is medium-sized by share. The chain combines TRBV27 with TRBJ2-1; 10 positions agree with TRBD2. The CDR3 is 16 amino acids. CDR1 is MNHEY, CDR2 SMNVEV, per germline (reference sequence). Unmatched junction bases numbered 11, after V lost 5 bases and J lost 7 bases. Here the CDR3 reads CASSVGRLAGLNEQFF. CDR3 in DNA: TGTGCCAGCAGTGTAGGCCGACTAGCGGGTCTGAATGAGCAGTTCTTC.

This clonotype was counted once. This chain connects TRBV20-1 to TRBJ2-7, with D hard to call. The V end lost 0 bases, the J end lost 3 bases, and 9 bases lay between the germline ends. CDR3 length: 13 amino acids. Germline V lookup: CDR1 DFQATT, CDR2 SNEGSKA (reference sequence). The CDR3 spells CSARDPRFYEQYF. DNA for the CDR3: TGCAGTGCTAGAGACCCCAGATTCTACGAGCAGTACTTC.

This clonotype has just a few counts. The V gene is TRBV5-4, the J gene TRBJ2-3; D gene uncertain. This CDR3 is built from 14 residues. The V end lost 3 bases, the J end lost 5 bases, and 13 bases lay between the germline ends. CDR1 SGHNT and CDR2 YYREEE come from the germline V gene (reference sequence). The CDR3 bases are TGTGCCAGCAGCTCCGGTAGGACGGGAGATACGCAGTATTTT. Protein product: CASSSGRTGDTQYF. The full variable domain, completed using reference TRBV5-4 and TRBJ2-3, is ETGVTQSPTHLIKTRGQQVTLRCSSQSGHNTVSWYQQALGQGPQFIFQYYREEENGRGNFPPRFSGLQFPNYSSELNVNALELDDSALYLCASSSGRTGDTQYFGPGTRLTVL.

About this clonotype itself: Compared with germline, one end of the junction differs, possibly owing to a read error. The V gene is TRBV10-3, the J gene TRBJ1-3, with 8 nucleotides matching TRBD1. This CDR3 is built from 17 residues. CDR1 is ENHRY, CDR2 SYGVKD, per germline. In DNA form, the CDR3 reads TGTGCCATCAGGGAGGACAGGGCCTCCCGCTCTGCGAACACCATATCTTTT. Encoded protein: CAIREDRASRSANTISF.

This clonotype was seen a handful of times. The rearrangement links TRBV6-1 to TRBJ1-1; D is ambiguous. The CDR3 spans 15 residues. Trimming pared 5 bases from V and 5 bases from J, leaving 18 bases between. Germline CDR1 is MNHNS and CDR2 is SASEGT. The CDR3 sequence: CASSPSWHRETEAFF. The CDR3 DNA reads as TGTGCCAGCAGTCCTTCGTGGCACCGGGAGACTGAAGCTTTCTTT.